What follows are 11 T cell receptor beta chains derived from one specimen sequenced in a study of graft-versus-host responses after intestinal transplantation. The table came from immunoSEQ multiplex PCR; TCRdb's copy has only in-frame clones and leaves some out. The sample shows roughly 120,000 clones, approximately 95% of them seen only once. No antigen has been assigned to these receptors. The sample in question was unstimulated CD8+ T cells sorted from spleen or lymph node cells, obtained before intestinal transplant. The receptors come from a human donor who received an intestinal transplant.

The chain employs TRBV6-5 and TRBJ1-2; TRBD1 might be the D (6 bases). V was clipped by 5 bases and J by 4 bases, with 14 bases between them. CDR3 length: 14 residues. Germline CDR1 and CDR2: MNHEY and SVGAGI. The CDR3 DNA sequence: TGTGCCAGCAGTAAGGGGGGGCGCGCCTATGGCTACACCTTC. This codes for CASSKGGRAYGYTF.

The genes are TRBV4-1 and TRBJ2-3, with a possible D match to TRBD2 (6 bases). CDR3 size: 16 residues. V was clipped by 0 bases and J by 1 base, with 11 bases between them. Germline lookup yields CDR1 MGHRA and CDR2 YSYEKL. The CDR3 DNA follows: TGCGCCAGCAGCCAAGATCTTCGGAGGGGCACAGATACGCAGTATTTT. Its protein is CASSQDLRRGTDTQYF.

As for this clone: The sample carries other DNA sequences with the same CDR3. The chain employs TRBV30 and TRBJ2-2; TRBD1 or TRBD2 may be the D gene (6 bases each). Deletions cut 3 bases from V and 7 bases from J, with 12 bases between. This CDR3 contains 13 residues. Germline V lookup: CDR1 GTSNPN, CDR2 SVGIG (reference sequence). CDR3 DNA: TGTGCCTGGAGGGGGGGCGGGGTCGGGGAGCTGTTTTTT. Translating gives CAWRGGGVGELFF.

The rearrangement links TRBV28 to TRBJ1-2; D possibly corresponds to TRBD1 (6 bases). The CDR3 consists of 13 residues. The ends were cut back, 6 bases at V and 6 bases at J, with 14 bases in the middle. Germline CDR1 MDHEN, CDR2 SYDVKM. The CDR3 region has the DNA TGTGCCAGCAGGTCTACAGGGTACGATGGCTACACCTTC. As protein: CASRSTGYDGYTF.

The CDR3 bases are TGTGCCAGCAGTCCTCGACTAGCGGGAGTCGGCGAGCAGTACTTC. Encoded protein: CASSPRLAGVGEQYF. The gene calls are TRBV27 and TRBJ2-7; 12 bases agree with TRBD2. CDR1 MNHEY and CDR2 SMNVEV come from the germline V gene (reference sequence). V was clipped by 5 bases and J by 6 bases; unmatched bases: 8. CDR3 length: 15 residues.

The chain couples TRBV28 to TRBJ1-1, with D uncertain. Per the germline V gene, CDR1 is MDHEN and CDR2 is SYDVKM. V was shortened by 6 bases and J by 1 base, with 6 bases between the two germline ends. The length of the CDR3 is 12 residues. This CDR3 is CASSRGNTEAFF. Here the CDR3 DNA reads TGTGCCAGCAGCCGGGGGAACACTGAAGCTTTCTTT.

The V gene is TRBV5-4, the J gene TRBJ1-2; 7 positions match TRBD1. The CDR3 has 13 amino acids. Germline V gives CDR1 SGHNT, CDR2 YYREEE (reference sequence). With 3 bases clipped from V and 5 bases from J, the junction kept 4 bases outside the gene matches. This CDR3 is CASSSGGSYGYTF. For the CDR3, the DNA is TGTGCCAGCAGCTCAGGGGGGTCTTATGGCTACACCTTC.

The rearrangement joins TRBV6-5 to TRBJ2-1; D gene ambiguous. The germline gives CDR1 MNHEY, CDR2 SVGAGI. CDR3 length: 14 amino acids. V shed 2 bases and J shed 0 bases, with 5 bases lying between them. CDR3 DNA sequence: TGTGCCAGCAGTTACGGGGACTCCTACAATGAGCAGTTCTTC. Translating gives CASSYGDSYNEQFF.

This clone has just a few counts. This rearrangement joins TRBV21-1 to TRBJ2-7; no DNA check was done on the table's D call, TRBD2. TRBV21-1 is given as a pseudogene. CDR3 length: 15 residues. The CDR3 protein is CASSKEREGPYEQYF. CDR3 sequence (DNA): TGTGCCAGCAGCAAAGAGCGGGAGGGCCCCTACGAGCAGTACTTC.

This chain links TRBV11-2 with TRBJ2-1; TRBD2 is a possible D gene (6 bases). Germline V gives CDR1 SGHAT, CDR2 FQNNGV. Trimming cost V 5 bases and J 4 bases, with 15 bases left between them. The CDR3 has 15 residues. For the CDR3, the DNA is TGTGCCAGCAGCGCTGGGACTCCCCTTTACAATGAGCAGTTCTTC. It yields the protein CASSAGTPLYNEQFF. Variable domain in full (rest from reference TRBV11-2 and TRBJ2-1): EAGVAQSPRYKIIEKRQSVAFWCNPISGHATLYWYQQILGQGPKLLIQFQNNGVVDDSQLPKDRFSAERLKGVDSTLKIQPAKLEDSAVYLCASSAGTPLYNEQFFGPGTRLTVL.

V usage is TRBV6-1 and J usage is TRBJ2-7, with D possibly matching TRBD2 (5 bases). Trimming stripped 3 bases from V and 2 bases from J, with 11 bases between. The CDR3 contains 14 residues. Germline values: CDR1 MNHNS, CDR2 SASEGT. CDR3 sequence reads: CASSDTDSAYEQYF. CDR3 bases: TGTGCCAGCAGTGACACGGACTCAGCCTACGAGCAGTACTTC.